This T cell receptor beta chain was observed in a study of shared clonotypes between healthy human individuals. The data were produced by immunoSEQ multiplex PCR, yet TCRdb's version contains in-frame clones alone and is incomplete. The top ten hold roughly 13% of the sample, which has 490,000 or so clones, 75% to 85% seen once. This clone was observed a single time. The V gene lost 3 bases and the J gene lost 7 bases, with 15 bases spanning the gap. Germline CDR1 is LNHDA and CDR2 is SQIVND (reference sequence). The CDR3 has 15 amino acids. This chain connects TRBV19 to TRBJ1-4; TRBD1 is a possible D gene (5 bases). The source material was PBMCs. The origin of this receptor is a woman in her 40s in good health. Some clones in this sample may be carry-over from other donors' samples. CDR3 protein: CASSIRRDASEKLFF. CDR3 coding DNA: TGTGCCAGTAGTATCAGACGGGACGCGAGTGAAAAACTGTTTTTT.